Presented here are 27 T cell receptor beta chains from one specimen sequenced in a study of blood T cell repertoires in COVID-19. Libraries were prepared by immunoSEQ multiplex PCR; TCRdb keeps only in-frame clonotypes and omits some of them. The table includes about 180,000 clones, over 70% detected once. Sequences were obtained from PBMCs or T cells enriched from blood (not recorded which). All receptors derive from a man in his 60s who had been exposed to COVID-19.

At least ten counts were recorded for this clone. The V gene is TRBV3-1 (or the pseudogene TRBV3-2), the J gene TRBJ2-7, with TRBD1 as a possible D gene (5 bases). There are 15 residues in the CDR3. The V and J ends lost 0 bases and 2 bases respectively, with 11 bases between them. CDR1 and CDR2 (germline): LGHDT, YNNKEL (reference sequence). Written as DNA, the CDR3 is TGTGCCAGCAGCCAAGACTGGACATACACCTACGAGCAGTACTTC. It encodes CASSQDWTYTYEQYF.

The genes are TRBV6-5 and TRBJ1-2; the D gene is possibly TRBD1 (6 bases). The CDR3 is 14 amino acids. CDR1 is MNHEY and CDR2 is SVGAGI in the germline V gene. V lost 8 bases, J lost 8 bases, and 21 bases lay in between. CDR3 residues: CASSPSRGLIGYTF. CDR3 DNA: TGTGCCAGCTCTCCCTCGCGGGGGCTTATCGGCTACACCTTC.

V and J are TRBV5-6 and TRBJ2-3; TRBD2 agrees at 9 bases. Trimming removed 4 bases from V and 4 bases from J; junction bases left unmatched: 13. The CDR3 spans 17 residues. Germline CDR1 and CDR2: SGHDT and YYEEEE. The CDR3 here is CASSPPSGNQLADTQYF. The DNA of the CDR3 is TGTGCCAGCAGCCCCCCTAGCGGGAATCAATTGGCAGATACGCAGTATTTT.

V is TRBV5-1 and J is TRBJ2-5; TRBD1 might be the D (6 bases). This CDR3 comprises 14 residues. V was pared by 3 bases and J by 2 bases, with 11 bases between. Germline V lookup: CDR1 SGHRS, CDR2 YFSETQ. The CDR3 loop reads CASSSHREQETQYF. The CDR3 nucleotides are TGCGCCAGCAGCTCACACAGGGAACAAGAGACCCAGTACTTC.

The J gene is TRBJ2-1, the V gene TRBV5-1; TRBD1 agrees at 9 bases. This CDR3 region has 16 residues. Trimming cost V 3 bases and J 7 bases; bases outside gene matches: 11. The germline CDR1 and CDR2 sequences are SGHRS and YFSETQ. The CDR3 protein is CASSSPDRGVRNEQFF. The CDR3, as DNA: TGCGCCAGCAGCTCTCCGGACAGGGGAGTACGGAATGAGCAGTTCTTC.

The V gene is TRBV19, the J gene TRBJ2-1, with 8 nucleotides matching TRBD2. Trimming cost V 3 bases and J 6 bases; bases outside gene matches: 7. The CDR3 has 15 amino acids. The V gene's germline CDR1 is LNHDA and CDR2 SQIVND (reference sequence). In DNA, the CDR3 is TGTGCCAGTAGTATGTCGAGCGGGAGCGTCAATGAGCAGTTCTTC. It specifies CASSMSSGSVNEQFF.

With regard to this clone: An end of the junction does not agree with germline; a read error may underlie this. The chain uses TRBV27 and TRBJ1-6; D possibly corresponds to TRBD1 (5 bases). Germline V gene sequence: CDR1 MNHEY, CDR2 SMNVEV (reference sequence). CDR3 size: 18 residues. The CDR3 protein is CASRLGVAGSSYNSPLHF. The CDR3 DNA is TGTGCCAGCCGTTTAGGGGTGGCTGGGAGCTCCTATAATTCACCCCTCCACTTT.

The V gene is TRBV2, the J gene TRBJ2-7; TRBD2 matches at 9 bases. Germline V gene lookup returns CDR1 SNHLY and CDR2 FYNNEI. V was pared by 11 bases and J by 0 bases, with 8 bases of the junction left unmatched. This CDR3 comprises 14 residues. In DNA, the CDR3 is TGTGCCGGGCCGCGGGGGGGAGACTCCTACGAGCAGTACTTC. Translated: CAGPRGGDSYEQYF.

This chain joins TRBV30 and TRBJ2-3; D remains unclear. The germline V gene encodes CDR1 GTSNPN and CDR2 SVGIG (reference sequence). The CDR3 runs 12 residues. Trimming shortened V by 1 base and J by 8 bases, and 10 bases separated the two germline ends. The CDR3 coding sequence is TGTGCCTGGAGTGGCGCCCAAACTACGCAGTATTTT. It translates to CAWSGAQTTQYF.

V gene TRBV10-1 combines with J gene TRBJ2-4, with TRBD1 identical over 7 bases. Germline-derived CDR1 and CDR2 are WNHNN and SYGVQD (reference sequence). Unmatched junction bases numbered 8, after V lost 0 bases and J lost 0 bases. The CDR3 spans 18 residues. The CDR3 bases are TGCGCCAGCAGTGAGTCGTTGCAGGGGGTTCTAGCCAAAAACATTCAGTACTTC. It codes for CASSESLQGVLAKNIQYF.

The rearrangement links TRBV23-1 to TRBJ2-6; 7 nucleotides line up with TRBD1. Being an ORF, TRBV23-1 has a function that is uncertain. The CDR3 has 19 amino acids. V lost 2 bases and J lost 0; bases outside the gene matches: 10. As DNA, the CDR3 is TGCGCCAGCAGTCAAAAGTACAGGGGAGCCCGCTCTGGGGCCAACGTCCTGACTTTC. Its translation: CASSQKYRGARSGANVLTF.

The chain employs TRBV6-4 and TRBJ1-2; 9 bases map to TRBD1. After removal of 4 bases from V and 2 bases from J, the junction contained 5 bases not matched to a gene. In germline, CDR1 is MRHNA, CDR2 SNTAGT. The length of the CDR3 is 15 residues. The CDR3 reads CASSAYGTGNYGYTF. The CDR3 DNA follows: TGTGCCAGCAGTGCTTATGGGACAGGGAACTATGGCTACACCTTC.

This chain connects TRBV18 to TRBJ1-5; TRBD1 agrees at 10 bases. V lost 3 bases to trimming and J lost 2 bases; unmatched junction nucleotides: 4. This CDR3 contains 16 residues. The germline V gene encodes CDR1 KGHSH and CDR2 LQKENI. Here the CDR3 reads CASSPRQGAGNQPQHF. CDR3 coding DNA: TGTGCCAGCTCACCGAGACAGGGGGCCGGCAATCAGCCCCAGCATTTT.

This rearrangement joins TRBV27 to TRBJ1-1; no reliable D call. This CDR3 comprises 16 residues. V dropped 2 bases and J dropped 8 bases, with 21 bases sitting between them. Germline lookup yields CDR1 MNHEY and CDR2 SMNVEV (reference sequence). CDR3 sequence: CASSLRPKSGQEEAFF. CDR3 DNA sequence: TGTGCCAGCAGTTTAAGGCCCAAGAGCGGCCAAGAAGAAGCTTTCTTT.

This rearrangement joins TRBV19 to TRBJ2-7, with D unresolved. V dropped 2 bases and J dropped 3 bases, with 14 bases sitting between them. This CDR3 has 15 residues. Germline-derived CDR1 and CDR2 are LNHDA and SQIVND (reference sequence). The DNA of the CDR3 is TGTGCCAGTAGTATAACGGCCGGGTTGATCTACGAGCAGTACTTC. Its translation is CASSITAGLIYEQYF.

This clone was observed a single time. The CDR3 here is CSVRTGGGGNQPQHF. The CDR3 DNA follows: TGCAGCGTGCGGACAGGGGGAGGGGGCAATCAGCCCCAGCATTTT. The chain links TRBV29-1 to TRBJ1-5; 10 bases align to TRBD1. CDR1 is SQVTM, CDR2 ANQGSEA, per germline. CDR3 size: 15 residues. V lost 6 bases, J lost 2 bases, and 7 bases stayed unmatched.

This clone turned up a few times. CDR3 coding DNA: TGTGCCACCAGTGAAAACAGGGGTAACTATGGCTACACCTTC. It is translated as CATSENRGNYGYTF. J is TRBJ1-2 and V is TRBV24-1, with 7 bases fitting TRBD1. Germline-derived CDR1 and CDR2 are KGHDR and SFDVKD. V lost 4 bases and J lost 1; bases outside the gene matches: 2. The CDR3 contains 14 residues.

This clone was seen a handful of times. This rearrangement joins TRBV6-5 to TRBJ2-7; TRBD2 matches at 9 bases. The V gene's germline CDR1 is MNHEY and CDR2 SVGAGI. V trimming: 1 base; J trimming: 3 bases; junction bases outside the gene matches: 4. The CDR3 runs to 15 residues. DNA for the CDR3: TGTGCCAGCAGTTACTATAAGACTAGCGGCTACGAGCAGTACTTC. This encodes CASSYYKTSGYEQYF.

The chain carries TRBV6-1 and TRBJ2-3; D is uncertain. Trimming pared 1 base from V and 6 bases from J, leaving 11 bases between. CDR1 and CDR2 from the germline V gene are MNHNS and SASEGT. This CDR3 contains 14 residues. CDR3 amino acids: CASSEGLTRDTQYF. For the CDR3, the DNA is TGTGCCAGCAGTGAAGGCCTCACTCGGGATACGCAGTATTTT.

The V call is TRBV18, the J call TRBJ1-1, with 7 positions matching TRBD1. V lost 3 bases, J lost 4 bases, and 8 bases stayed unmatched. Per the germline V gene, CDR1 is KGHSH and CDR2 is LQKENI. The CDR3 covers 15 residues. The CDR3, as DNA: TGTGCCAGCTCACCCGAAACAGGGGTGGGCACTGAAGCTTTCTTT. Translation gives CASSPETGVGTEAFF.

The V gene is TRBV10-1, the J gene TRBJ1-5; 12 nucleotides align to TRBD1. With V trimmed by 6 bases and J by 2 bases, 14 bases remained unmatched. This CDR3 comprises 19 residues. Per the germline V gene, CDR1 is WNHNN and CDR2 is SYGVQD (reference sequence). CDR3: CASRARGTGGDKGNQPQHF. The DNA of the CDR3 is TGCGCCAGCAGGGCCAGAGGGACAGGGGGCGATAAGGGCAATCAGCCCCAGCATTTT.

This clone was recorded once. This chain connects TRBV6-1 to TRBJ1-6; 10 bases align to TRBD1. There are 15 residues in the CDR3. Germline V gives CDR1 MNHNS, CDR2 SASEGT. Germline trimming cut 3 bases from V and 14 bases from J; bases unmatched to any gene: 10. This chain's CDR3 is CASSDPTGGAQTLHF. The CDR3, as DNA: TGTGCCAGCAGTGACCCGACAGGGGGCGCCCAGACCCTCCACTTT.

The V and J genes are TRBV5-6 and TRBJ2-3, with a weak D call TRBD1 (6 bases). CDR1 and CDR2 (germline): SGHDT, YYEEEE. Trimming stripped 1 base from V and 4 bases from J, with 16 bases between. This CDR3 is built from 16 residues. CDR3 sequence reads: CASSLSVQGPPDTQYF. The CDR3 coding sequence is TGTGCCAGCAGCTTGTCAGTACAGGGACCCCCAGATACGCAGTATTTT. The variable domain in full, with the rest retrieved from reference TRBV5-6 and TRBJ2-3, is DAGVTQSPTHLIKTRGQQVTLRCSPKSGHDTVSWYQQALGQGPQFIFQYYEEEERQRGNFPDRFSGHQFPNYSSELNVNALLLGDSALYLCASSLSVQGPPDTQYFGPGTRLTVL.

This chain uses TRBV24-1 with TRBJ1-1; 8 nucleotides agree with TRBD1. Germline CDR1 and CDR2: KGHDR and SFDVKD. The CDR3 runs to 15 residues. V shed 6 bases, J shed 4 bases, and the junction held 9 bases outside the gene matches. As DNA, the CDR3 is TGTGCCACCAGTCACAGCAGGGGGCGAAGCACTGAAGCTTTCTTT. Translation: CATSHSRGRSTEAFF.

V and J are TRBV11-3 and TRBJ2-3; 11 nucleotides line up with TRBD1. Looked up from germline, CDR1 is SGHNT and CDR2 is YENEEA. J lost 5 bases, V lost 3 bases, and 10 bases had no gene match. The CDR3 covers 17 residues. CDR3 region: CASSLSTGTGGRDTQYF. CDR3 nucleotide sequence: TGTGCCAGCAGCTTGTCTACCGGGACAGGGGGTAGAGATACGCAGTATTTT. Supplemented by reference TRBV11-3 and TRBJ2-3, the full variable domain reads EAGVVQSPRYKIIEKKQPVAFWCNPISGHNTLYWYLQNLGQGPELLIRYENEEAVDDSQLPKDRFSAERLKGVDSTLKIQPAELGDSAVYLCASSLSTGTGGRDTQYFGPGTRLTVL.

This chain joins TRBV7-3 and TRBJ2-3, with 7 bases fitting TRBD1. CDR3 size: 17 residues. V lost 5 bases to trimming and J lost 3 bases; unmatched junction nucleotides: 14. Per the germline V gene, CDR1 is SGHTA and CDR2 is FQGTGA. As DNA, the CDR3 is TGTGCCAGCAGCCCAATCCCCCGACAGGGTCGGACAGATACGCAGTATTTT. This sequence encodes CASSPIPRQGRTDTQYF.

V is TRBV24-1 and J is TRBJ2-3; 11 positions match TRBD2. This CDR3 spans 19 amino acids. V lost 4 bases to trimming and J lost 3 bases; unmatched junction nucleotides: 14. CDR1 is KGHDR, CDR2 SFDVKD, per germline. CDR3 residues: CATSERVSGRAVRTDTQYF. DNA of the CDR3: TGTGCCACCAGTGAACGGGTTAGCGGGAGGGCGGTTAGGACAGATACGCAGTATTTT.